The following is a T cell receptor beta chain sequence with its context. Clones were read by immunoSEQ multiplex PCR, and TCRdb kept only the in-frame ones, dropping some. The sample includes approximately 85,000 clones, approximately 90% of them seen just once. The data were obtained in a study of blood T cell repertoires in COVID-19. Germline V gives CDR1 SGHRS, CDR2 YFSETQ. V gave up 0 bases and J gave up 5 bases, with 11 bases separating them. This CDR3 region has 14 residues. The chain carries TRBV5-1 and TRBJ1-1; D is undetermined. Sequencing was done on a sample of peripheral blood. This clonotype was sampled from a middle-aged man with acute or convalescent COVID-19. CDR3 sequence: CASSLAAGSTEAFF. CDR3 sequence (DNA): TGCGCCAGCAGCTTGGCGGCGGGGAGTACTGAAGCTTTCTTT.